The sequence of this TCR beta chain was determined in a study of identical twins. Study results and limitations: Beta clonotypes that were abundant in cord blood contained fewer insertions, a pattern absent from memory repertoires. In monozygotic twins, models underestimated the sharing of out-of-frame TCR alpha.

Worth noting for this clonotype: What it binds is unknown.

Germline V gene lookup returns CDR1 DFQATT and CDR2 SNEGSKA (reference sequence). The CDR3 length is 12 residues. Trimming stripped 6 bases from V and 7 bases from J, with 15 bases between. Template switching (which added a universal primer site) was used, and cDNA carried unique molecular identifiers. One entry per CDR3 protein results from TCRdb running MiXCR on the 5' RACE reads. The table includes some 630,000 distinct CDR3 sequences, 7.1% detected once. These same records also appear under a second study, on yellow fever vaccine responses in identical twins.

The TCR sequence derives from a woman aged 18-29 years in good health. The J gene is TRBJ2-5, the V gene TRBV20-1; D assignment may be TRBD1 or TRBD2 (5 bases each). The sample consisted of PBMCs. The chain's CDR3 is CSATGTTRTQYF. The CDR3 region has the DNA TGCAGTGCAACCGGGACGACTCGGACCCAGTACTTC.